This record concerns one T cell receptor (beta chain) sequence. Its cognate antigen is unknown. Using immunoSEQ multiplex PCR, the repertoire was profiled, and TCRdb retains in-frame clones only, with some absent. Of millions of clones in the sample, about 95% were seen once. V shed 6 bases and J shed 8 bases, with 16 bases lying between them. The germline V gene has CDR1 SQVTM and CDR2 ANQGSEA. The CDR3 extends over 13 amino acids. Terminally differentiated effector memory CD45RA+ cells were excluded by CCR7 positive selection of CD45RO-negative cells. Healthy adults negative for HIV, lacking recent acute infections or vaccinations, served as donors. This sample stems from a study of shared clonotypes between healthy human individuals. Study-level findings and limits: Depth was large, yet rarefaction showed that sorted-subset sequencing was incomplete. Larger estimated richness was generally recorded for naive subsets relative to memory subsets. It was anticipated that sequencing depth would influence how many clonotypes donors shared.

V is TRBV29-1 and J is TRBJ1-4; maybe TRBD1 (5 bases). The sequenced sample was naive CD8+ T cells sorted from blood. The clonotype originates from a young man in good health. CDR3 region: CSVVTGSGEKLFF. CDR3 in DNA: TGCAGCGTCGTTACAGGTAGCGGGGAAAAACTGTTTTTT.